The rows below give T cell receptor beta chains drawn from one sample of a study of T cells in Graves' hyperthyroidism and ophthalmopathy. TCRdb independently ran MiXCR on the multiplex PCR reads; one entry per CDR3 protein. The sample carries about half a million distinct CDR3 sequences, approximately 23% recorded once. The sequencing sample was made of blood. The source is a woman in her seventies with Graves' ophthalmopathy. Both conserved end residues are part of each CDR3. A D gene is named only where the DNA matches it firmly. Where a row states a size, it is once, few, many or the class of an expanded clone; other rows omit it.

abundance: few
j_gene: TRBJ1-2
d_gene: TRBD1
v_gene: TRBV2
CDR3nt: TGTGCCAGCAGATCGACAGGGGATAGGGGCTACACCTTC
CDR3aa: CASRSTGDRGYTF

abundance: few
j_gene: TRBJ2-1
d_gene: -
v_gene: TRBV5-6
CDR3nt: TGTGCCAGCAGCCCCCCGGCGGCTGGACACAATGAGCAGTTCTTC
CDR3aa: CASSPPAAGHNEQFF

abundance: -
j_gene: TRBJ1-4
d_gene: TRBD1
v_gene: TRBV28
CDR3nt: TGTGCCAGCAGTCCCGGGGGACAGGGCGAAAAACTGTTTTTT
CDR3aa: CASSPGGQGEKLFF

abundance: many
j_gene: TRBJ1-6
d_gene: -
v_gene: TRBV2
CDR3nt: TGTGCCAGCATGGGGGGATCACCCCTCCACTTT
CDR3aa: CASMGGSPLHF

abundance: -
j_gene: TRBJ2-2
d_gene: TRBD1
v_gene: TRBV6-2/TRBV6-3
CDR3nt: TGTGCCAGCACCCTCCTGGGACAGGGGGGAACCGGGGAGCTGTTTTTT
CDR3aa: CASTLLGQGGTGELFF

abundance: -
j_gene: TRBJ1-2
d_gene: -
v_gene: TRBV25-1
CDR3nt: TGTGCCAGCAGTGAAGGCCCGGGAAGGGATGGCTACACCTTC
CDR3aa: CASSEGPGRDGYTF

abundance: many
j_gene: TRBJ2-7
d_gene: -
v_gene: TRBV2
CDR3nt: TGTGCCAGCAGTGAAATGCAGGGGAGGGGCGAGCAGTACTTC
CDR3aa: CASSEMQGRGEQYF

abundance: many
j_gene: TRBJ1-5
d_gene: -
v_gene: TRBV28
CDR3nt: TGTGCCAGCAGTCTCACCCAGGGGAGCAATCAGCCCCAGCATTTT
CDR3aa: CASSLTQGSNQPQHF

abundance: -
j_gene: TRBJ1-5
d_gene: -
v_gene: TRBV18
CDR3nt: TGTGCCAGCTCGGCCCTATATGATGGGGGAGAGCAGCCCCAGCATTTT
CDR3aa: CASSALYDGGEQPQHF

abundance: few
j_gene: TRBJ1-5
d_gene: -
v_gene: TRBV20-1
CDR3nt: TGCAGTGCTCGCACCCCCGGGACTGTCAATCAGCCCCAGCATTTT
CDR3aa: CSARTPGTVNQPQHF

abundance: few
j_gene: TRBJ2-2
d_gene: -
v_gene: TRBV5-1
CDR3nt: TGCGCCAGCAGCCGGACTATGAACACCGGGGAGCTGTTTTTT
CDR3aa: CASSRTMNTGELFF

abundance: few
j_gene: TRBJ2-7
d_gene: -
v_gene: TRBV6-2/TRBV6-3
CDR3nt: TGTGCCAGCAGTCGTGGAGTGGGGGGCCGAGTCTACGAGCAGTACTTC
CDR3aa: CASSRGVGGRVYEQYF

abundance: -
j_gene: TRBJ1-4
d_gene: TRBD1
v_gene: TRBV7-2
CDR3nt: TGTGCCAGCAGCTTAGTAGCAGGGGGCGTTAGTGAAAAACTGTTTTTT
CDR3aa: CASSLVAGGVSEKLFF

abundance: -
j_gene: TRBJ2-7
d_gene: TRBD2
v_gene: TRBV9
CDR3nt: TGTGCCAGCGGGCCTGGGACTAGCGGGTACGAGCAGTACTTC
CDR3aa: CASGPGTSGYEQYF

abundance: -
j_gene: TRBJ1-6
d_gene: TRBD1
v_gene: TRBV3-1
CDR3nt: TGTGCCAGCAGCCCAAGACAGGGGGCTTCACCCCTCCACTTT
CDR3aa: CASSPRQGASPLHF

abundance: many
j_gene: TRBJ2-1
d_gene: -
v_gene: TRBV2
CDR3nt: TGTGCCAGCAGTGAAAAGGTGTGGCAGGGCTATGAGCAGTTCTTC
CDR3aa: CASSEKVWQGYEQFF